This TCR beta chain was sequenced for a study of T-cell reconstitution after alpha-beta-depleted transplantation in children. For TCRbeta, the library was prepared with unique molecular identifiers. TCRdb re-derived calls from the PCR reads in MiXCR, one entry per CDR3 protein. This table holds fewer than 350,000 distinct CDR3 sequences, roughly 7.8% found once. Germline CDR1 SGHRS, CDR2 YFSETQ. CDR3 length: 14 residues. V was trimmed by 0 bases and J by 7 bases, leaving 14 bases between them. This clonotype has at least ten counts. As yet, its antigen is unknown. Study-level results: Diversity and T-cell counts at one year after transplant derived mostly from new T cells. Two months or so post-transplant, alpha-beta T cells reportedly derived from several hundred expanded graft clones.

Specimen: peripheral blood, collected 360 days after TCRalphabeta/CD19-depleted stem cell transplant. The chain joins TRBV5-1 to TRBJ2-7; D is perhaps TRBD1 (5 bases). This clonotype was sampled from a female patient aged 2-15 years who had a stem cell transplant for Fanconi anemia, so the T cells may come from the graft donor. The CDR3 is CASSLAQAVREQYF. The DNA of the CDR3 is TGCGCCAGCAGCTTGGCACAGGCTGTGCGGGAGCAGTACTTC.